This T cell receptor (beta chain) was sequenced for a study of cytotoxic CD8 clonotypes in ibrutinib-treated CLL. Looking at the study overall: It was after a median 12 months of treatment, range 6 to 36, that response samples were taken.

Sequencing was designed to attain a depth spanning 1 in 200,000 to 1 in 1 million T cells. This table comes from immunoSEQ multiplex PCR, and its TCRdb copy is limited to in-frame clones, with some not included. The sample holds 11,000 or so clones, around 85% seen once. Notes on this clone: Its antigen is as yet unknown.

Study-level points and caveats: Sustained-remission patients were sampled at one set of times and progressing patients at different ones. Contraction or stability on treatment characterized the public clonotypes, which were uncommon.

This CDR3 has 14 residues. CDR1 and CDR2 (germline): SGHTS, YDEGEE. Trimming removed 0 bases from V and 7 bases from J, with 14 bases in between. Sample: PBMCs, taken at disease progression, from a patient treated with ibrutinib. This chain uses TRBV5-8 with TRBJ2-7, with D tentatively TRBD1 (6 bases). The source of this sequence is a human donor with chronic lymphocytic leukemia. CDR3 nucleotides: TGTGCCAGCAGCTTGGGGTCAGGGGAAATGGAGCAGTACTTC. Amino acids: CASSLGSGEMEQYF.